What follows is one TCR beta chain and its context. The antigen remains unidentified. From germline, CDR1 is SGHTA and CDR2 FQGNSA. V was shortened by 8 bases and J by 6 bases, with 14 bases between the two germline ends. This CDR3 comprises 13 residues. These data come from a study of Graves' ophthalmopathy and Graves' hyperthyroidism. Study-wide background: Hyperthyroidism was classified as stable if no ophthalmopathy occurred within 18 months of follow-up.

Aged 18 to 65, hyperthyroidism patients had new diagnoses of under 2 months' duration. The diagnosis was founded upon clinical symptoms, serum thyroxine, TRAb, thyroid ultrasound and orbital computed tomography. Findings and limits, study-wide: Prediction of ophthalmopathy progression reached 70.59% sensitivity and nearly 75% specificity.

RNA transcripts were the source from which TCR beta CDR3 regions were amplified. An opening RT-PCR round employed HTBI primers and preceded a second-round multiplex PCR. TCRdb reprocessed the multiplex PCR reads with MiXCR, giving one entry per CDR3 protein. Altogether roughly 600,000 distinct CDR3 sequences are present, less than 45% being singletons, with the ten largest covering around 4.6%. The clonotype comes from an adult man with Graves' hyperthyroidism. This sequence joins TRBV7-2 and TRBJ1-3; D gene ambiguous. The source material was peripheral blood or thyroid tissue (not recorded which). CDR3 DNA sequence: TGTGCCAGCGAAGGTCTAGCGGCAAACACCATATATTTT. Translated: CASEGLAANTIYF.